This TCR beta chain comes out of a study of memory CD4+ T cells and cytomegalovirus serostatus. About the study: Healthy Belgian adult donors included nine or ten CMV-positive and approximately 25 CMV-negative people.

A note on this clone: Its specificity is unknown.

This CDR3 region has 13 residues. With 5 bases removed from V and 3 bases from J, the gap between germline ends came to 11 bases. In germline, CDR1 is LNHDA, CDR2 SQIVND (reference sequence). Single viable CD3+CD4+CD8-CD45RO+ cells were sorted as the memory CD4+ T cells. Positive selection with CD4 microbeads enriched total CD4+ T cells. Findings and limits, study-wide: CD4+ memory repertoires contained 67 of 164 reported CMV TCRbeta sequences.

TCRdb keeps only in-frame clones here, not all; method: immunoSEQ multiplex PCR. The sample has more than 45,000 clones, over 65% seen once. The sequencing sample was made of memory CD4+ T cells from blood. V and J are TRBV19 and TRBJ2-7, with D possibly being TRBD1 or TRBD2 (5 bases each). This TCR was sampled from an adult in good health and CMV-seronegative. The CDR3 spells CASSRDGNYEQYF. The CDR3 DNA sequence: TGTGCCAGTAGTCGGGACGGAAACTACGAGCAGTACTTC.